The next 5 T cell receptor beta chains were all read from a single sample in a study of cytomegalovirus exposure and HLA in healthy donors. PCR was performed using 60 Vbeta and 13 Jbeta primers. Profiling relied on immunoSEQ multiplex PCR, and the TCRdb table lists in-frame clones only, not all of them. The sample comprises about 76,000 clones, roughly 73% of which are singletons, and around 16% rests with the top ten. Sequencing was done on a sample of PBMCs. All receptors derive from a woman in her thirties or forties in good health and CMV-seropositive.

This clone was detected a few times. One end of the junction is discordant with germline, which a read error may explain. This rearrangement joins TRBV5-6 to TRBJ1-1, with TRBD1 identical over 11 bases. Germline-derived CDR1 and CDR2 are SGHDT and YYEEEE. This CDR3 has 16 amino acids. The CDR3 loop reads CASSLFGTGGNNEGFF. CDR3 coding DNA: TGTGCCAGCAGCTTGTTCGGGACAGGGGGTAACAATGAAGGTTTCTTT.

This chain uses TRBV15 with TRBJ1-4, with D perhaps matching TRBD1 (5 bases). Germline values: CDR1 LNHNV, CDR2 YYDKDF (reference sequence). This CDR3 comprises 17 residues. The ends were cut back, 0 bases at V and 7 bases at J, with 18 bases in the middle. The DNA of the CDR3 is TGTGCCACCAGCAGAGACCGTTCAGGGCGTTTCGGTGAAAAACTGTTTTTT. Its protein product is CATSRDRSGRFGEKLFF. Variable domain in full (rest from reference TRBV15 and TRBJ1-4): DAMVIQNPRYQVTQFGKPVTLSCSQTLNHNVMYWYQQKSSQAPKLLFHYYDKDFNNEADTPDNFQSRRPNTSFCFLDIRSPGLGDTAMYLCATSRDRSGRFGEKLFFGSGTQLSVL.

This clone occurred a few times. This chain joins TRBV27 and TRBJ2-5; possible D gene TRBD1, 6 bases. V lost 5 bases and J 2 bases, leaving 12 bases between the germline ends. The CDR3 runs 14 residues. CDR1 and CDR2 from the germline V gene are MNHEY and SMNVEV (reference sequence). CDR3 sequence reads: CASSIQGYQETQYF. CDR3 sequence (DNA): TGTGCCAGCAGTATACAGGGTTATCAAGAGACCCAGTACTTC.

The gene calls are TRBV6-1 and TRBJ1-2; a weak D match, TRBD1 (6 bases). V was pared by 6 bases and J by 4 bases, with 18 bases between. The CDR3 loop spans 15 amino acids. Germline values: CDR1 MNHNS, CDR2 SASEGT. CDR3 loop: CASSRGATPTYGYTF. The CDR3, as DNA: TGTGCCAGCAGCCGGGGGGCCACACCTACCTATGGCTACACCTTC.

V and J are TRBV30 and TRBJ2-7; perhaps TRBD1 as D (6 bases). Trimming pared 4 bases from V and 7 bases from J, leaving 20 bases between. The germline V gene encodes CDR1 GTSNPN and CDR2 SVGIG (reference sequence). This CDR3 spans 14 amino acids. For the CDR3, the DNA is TGTGCCTGGACCCGTCCCGGGACACCTAGGGAGCAGTACTTC. It specifies CAWTRPGTPREQYF.